This entry lists 28 T cell receptor beta chains sequenced from one sample in a study of T cells after yellow fever vaccination. Using its own MiXCR run on the 5' RACE reads, TCRdb lists one record per CDR3 protein. The data hold 300,000 or so distinct CDR3 sequences, with approximately 4% observed a single time. The sequenced sample was PBMCs, obtained 5 days after the yellow fever booster vaccination. All receptors derive from a man between 18 and 35 years old who received the YFV17D yellow fever vaccine.

This clonotype turned up a few times. The J gene is TRBJ1-3, the V gene TRBV4-3, with D uncertain. Deletions cut 5 bases from V and 6 bases from J, with 17 bases between. The CDR3 runs 15 residues. Germline CDR1 and CDR2: LGHNA and YSLEER. The CDR3 bases are TGCGCCAGCAGCACCCGCCCGCTGGGGATAAACACCATATATTTT. As protein: CASSTRPLGINTIYF.

This clonotype was seen a few times. The V and J genes are TRBV7-2 and TRBJ1-1; D not resolved. CDR1 is SGHTA and CDR2 is FQGNSA in the germline V gene. V shed 1 base and J shed 1 base, with 13 bases lying between them. This CDR3 is 16 amino acids long. The CDR3 nucleotides read TGTGCCAGCAGCTTAGGACCGTCCCCATCGAACACTGAAGCTTTCTTT. Amino acid sequence: CASSLGPSPSNTEAFF. The full variable domain, with the rest looked up from reference TRBV7-2 and TRBJ1-1, is GAGVSQSPSNKVTEKGKDVELRCDPISGHTALYWYRQSLGQGLEFLIYFQGNSAPDKSGLPSDRFSAERTGGSVSTLTIQRTQQEDSAVYLCASSLGPSPSNTEAFFGQGTRLTVV.

This clonotype was seen many times. This rearrangement joins TRBV5-1 to TRBJ1-5, with D tentatively TRBD1 (6 bases). Per the germline V gene, CDR1 is SGHRS and CDR2 is YFSETQ. CDR3 length: 15 amino acids. V was clipped by 3 bases and J by 6 bases, with 16 bases between them. The CDR3 protein is CASSSEGELGQPQHF. The CDR3 DNA sequence: TGCGCCAGCAGCTCCGAGGGGGAGTTAGGTCAGCCCCAGCATTTT. Full variable domain (outside the CDR3, taken from reference TRBV5-1 and TRBJ1-5): KAGVTQTPRYLIKTRGQQVTLSCSPISGHRSVSWYQQTPGQGLQFLFEYFSETQRNKGNFPGRFSGRQFSNSRSEMNVSTLELGDSALYLCASSSEGELGQPQHFGDGTRLSIL.

V usage is TRBV3-1 and J usage is TRBJ2-2; 8 nucleotides align to TRBD1. The germline V gene has CDR1 LGHDT and CDR2 YNNKEL (reference sequence). V dropped 3 bases and J dropped 4; count of bases not matched to a gene: 10. CDR3 length: 17 amino acids. The CDR3 nucleotides are TGTGCCAGCAGCCACCAAGAAAGGACAGGGCGCACCGGGGAGCTGTTTTTT. Protein: CASSHQERTGRTGELFF.

This clonotype appeared a few times. The rearrangement uses TRBV20-1 and TRBJ1-2; D uncertain. Trimming left V 5 bases short and J 5 bases short, with 12 bases between. The CDR3 is 12 amino acids. Germline V lookup: CDR1 DFQATT, CDR2 SNEGSKA (reference sequence). CDR3 DNA: TGCAGTGCTTCTCCGGTCGGTTATGGCTACACCTTC. It specifies CSASPVGYGYTF.

This clonotype was observed many times. The chain couples TRBV5-1 to TRBJ2-5, with a possible D match to TRBD1 (5 bases). V lost 4 bases to trimming and J lost 5 bases, with 9 bases between them. The germline V gene encodes CDR1 SGHRS and CDR2 YFSETQ. CDR3 length equals 12 residues. The CDR3 protein is CASSPDSETQYF. CDR3 nucleotide sequence: TGCGCCAGCAGCCCCGACAGTGAGACCCAGTACTTC.

This clonotype turned up a few times. This chain links TRBV29-1 with TRBJ2-5; no firm D call. Trimming shortened V by 0 bases and J by 4 bases, and 6 bases separated the two germline ends. This CDR3 comprises 12 residues. Germline loops: CDR1 SQVTM, CDR2 ANQGSEA. CDR3 sequence (DNA): TGCAGCGTTGAAGAGGGTGGAGAGACCCAGTACTTC. Translation gives CSVEEGGETQYF.

This clonotype was observed a few times. The gene calls are TRBV5-6 and TRBJ1-3; 7 bases agree with TRBD1. The trim removed 4 bases at V and 5 bases at J, leaving 12 bases unmatched. The CDR3 runs 16 residues. Germline V gene data show CDR1 as SGHDT and CDR2 as YYEEEE. Written as DNA, the CDR3 is TGTGCCAGCAGCCGGCCCTACAGGGGAGGTAGAAACACCATATATTTT. Its translation is CASSRPYRGGRNTIYF.

The chain is built from TRBV20-1 and TRBJ1-2, with D perhaps TRBD1 (5 bases). CDR1 and CDR2 from the germline V gene are DFQATT and SNEGSKA (reference sequence). V gave up 1 base and J gave up 4 bases, with 10 bases separating them. The CDR3 is 13 amino acids. CDR3 amino acids: CSARADTGYGYTF. CDR3 coding DNA: TGCAGTGCTAGAGCTGATACAGGCTATGGCTACACCTTC.

This clonotype was detected only a few times. V is TRBV24-1 and J is TRBJ1-2; D is uncertain. The germline gives CDR1 KGHDR, CDR2 SFDVKD. Trimming removed 5 bases at V and 8 bases at J, with 26 bases between. The CDR3 contains 17 residues. CDR3 coding DNA: TGTGCCACCAGTGTTACACCCCTTGAGGGCCCGGCGGAAGGCTACACCTTC. Its translation: CATSVTPLEGPAEGYTF.

This clonotype was counted at least ten times. The chain carries TRBV18 and TRBJ1-5, with TRBD1 matching over 7 bases. Germline CDR1 KGHSH, CDR2 LQKENI. Unmatched junction bases numbered 13, after V lost 3 bases and J lost 2 bases. There are 18 residues in the CDR3. The CDR3 DNA is TGTGCCAGCTCACCCCGACCCCTTGGACAGGTCGGCAATCAGCCCCAGCATTTT. Translation: CASSPRPLGQVGNQPQHF.

This clonotype was counted many times. The chain is built from TRBV29-1 and TRBJ1-2; D may be TRBD1 (5 bases). The CDR3 is 13 amino acids. CDR1 is SQVTM and CDR2 is ANQGSEA in the germline V gene. The ends were cut back, 6 bases at V and 7 bases at J, with 18 bases in the middle. The CDR3 coding sequence is TGCAGCGTATCGCTCCCGGGACCCCCTGGCTACACCTTC. Its protein is CSVSLPGPPGYTF.

This clonotype was seen a handful of times. This rearrangement joins TRBV7-8 to TRBJ1-2; D may be TRBD1 (6 bases). The V gene lost 3 bases and the J gene lost 14 bases, with 19 bases spanning the gap. The CDR3 extends over 13 amino acids. Looked up from germline, CDR1 is SGHVS and CDR2 is FQNEAQ. CDR3 sequence: CASSLGVGDTGTF. CDR3 bases: TGTGCCAGCAGCTTGGGCGTTGGGGACACGGGTACCTTC.

This clonotype was seen many times. This chain connects TRBV20-1 to TRBJ2-4; possible D gene TRBD1, 6 bases. Germline V gives CDR1 DFQATT, CDR2 SNEGSKA (reference sequence). The CDR3 runs 12 residues. V lost 5 bases and J lost 6, with 11 bases in between. The CDR3 DNA sequence: TGCAGTGCTGTAGTACAGGGAAACATTCAGTACTTC. Encoded protein: CSAVVQGNIQYF.

The rearrangement joins TRBV20-1 to TRBJ2-3; 11 nucleotides match TRBD2. The CDR3 length is 15 residues. Trimming removed 1 base from V and 2 bases from J; junction bases left unmatched: 2. From germline, CDR1 is DFQATT and CDR2 SNEGSKA (reference sequence). The CDR3 sequence: CSARGLAGITDTQYF. The CDR3 bases are TGCAGTGCTAGAGGACTAGCGGGGATCACAGATACGCAGTATTTT.

The V and J genes are TRBV4-1 and TRBJ2-2; 8 nucleotides line up with TRBD1. Germline CDR1 MGHRA, CDR2 YSYEKL. The CDR3 runs 16 residues. V shed 2 bases and J 0 bases; nucleotides not matched to a gene: 2. Written as DNA, the CDR3 is TGCGCCAGCAGCCAACGGGGACAGGCGAACACCGGGGAGCTGTTTTTT. Encoded protein: CASSQRGQANTGELFF.

This clonotype showed up many times. The chain is built from TRBV9 and TRBJ2-7; possibly TRBD2 for D (5 bases). Germline loops: CDR1 SGDLS, CDR2 YYNGEE. The CDR3 sequence is 14 residues long. V lost 2 bases and J 2 bases, leaving 11 bases between the germline ends. CDR3 DNA sequence: TGTGCCAGCAGCGTGGGCCGGGGAACCTACGAGCAGTACTTC. Its protein is CASSVGRGTYEQYF.

A few counts support this clonotype. The chain has TRBV6-2 or TRBV6-3 and TRBJ1-1; 7 nucleotides line up with TRBD1. Losses at the gene ends were 2 bases for V and 0 bases for J; bases not matched to a gene: 15. CDR3 size: 19 residues. The germline CDR1 and CDR2 sequences are MNHEY and SVGEGT. The CDR3, as DNA: TGTGCCAGCAGTTACAAACTGGGACAGAAGAGAGTGATGAACACTGAAGCTTTCTTT. Translated: CASSYKLGQKRVMNTEAFF.

The chain is built from TRBV4-1 and TRBJ2-2, with 13 bases lining up with TRBD2. V gave up 1 base and J gave up 6 bases; unmatched junction bases: 2. The length of the CDR3 is 16 residues. CDR1 and CDR2 (germline): MGHRA, YSYEKL. The CDR3 bases are TGCGCCAGCAGCCAAGTCGGGACTAGCGGGGCCGGGGAGCTGTTTTTT. Translation: CASSQVGTSGAGELFF.

This clonotype was counted many times. The gene calls are TRBV5-1 and TRBJ2-1; D gene uncertain. The CDR3 consists of 11 residues. V lost 4 bases to trimming and J lost 9 bases, with 8 bases between them. Germline assignment: CDR1 SGHRS and CDR2 YFSETQ. CDR3 coding DNA: TGCGCCAGCAGCGTGGGCCCTGAGCAGTTCTTC. This codes for CASSVGPEQFF.

The V and J genes are TRBV29-1 and TRBJ1-1, with TRBD1 matching over 7 bases. CDR1 is SQVTM and CDR2 is ANQGSEA in the germline V gene. CDR3 length: 14 residues. Trimming took 7 bases from V and 7 from J; bases not matched to a gene: 15. CDR3 in DNA: TGCAGCGCCAACAAGGGGGCGGGTCGCAATGAAGCTTTCTTT. This codes for CSANKGAGRNEAFF.

The chain couples TRBV4-3 to TRBJ1-4; TRBD1 is a possible D gene (5 bases). The CDR3 spans 16 residues. Looked up from germline, CDR1 is LGHNA and CDR2 is YSLEER. Trimming left V 1 base short and J 4 bases short, with 13 bases between. CDR3 region: CASSQARGVGNEKLFF. The CDR3 DNA is TGCGCCAGCAGCCAAGCCCGGGGCGTTGGTAATGAAAAACTGTTTTTT.

This clonotype was counted at least ten times. The chain carries TRBV4-3 and TRBJ1-1; D perhaps matches TRBD1 (6 bases). The CDR3 has 15 amino acids. Per germline, CDR1 LGHNA and CDR2 YSLEER. The ends were cut back, 1 base at V and 3 bases at J, with 12 bases in the middle. CDR3 in amino acids: CASSQGEGGYTEAFF. CDR3 DNA: TGCGCCAGCAGCCAAGGAGAGGGGGGCTACACTGAAGCTTTCTTT.

This clonotype was seen only a few times. The chain is built from TRBV7-9 and TRBJ2-1; D gene uncertain. Germline V gene data show CDR1 as SEHNR and CDR2 as FQNEAQ (reference sequence). The CDR3 length is 16 residues. V was cut by 3 bases and J by 2 bases, with 14 bases left in between. CDR3 loop: CASSFTRGSTYNEQFF. The CDR3 DNA reads TGTGCCAGCAGCTTTACTCGTGGGTCGACCTACAATGAGCAGTTCTTC.

This clonotype was picked up many times. The gene calls are TRBV5-5 and TRBJ1-1; D is possibly TRBD1 (6 bases). Germline CDR1 reads SGHKS; CDR2 reads YYEKEE (reference sequence). The V gene lost 4 bases and the J gene lost 8 bases, with 15 bases spanning the gap. This CDR3 has 13 residues. DNA for the CDR3: TGTGCCAGCAGCCTTGGTTCGGGACAAGAAGCTTTCTTT. This sequence encodes CASSLGSGQEAFF.

The table lists this clonotype with many counts. A junction end diverges from the germline sequence, so it may reflect a read error. The chain links TRBV7-7 to TRBJ2-3, with 9 bases fitting TRBD1. The CDR3 totals 15 residues. Germline loops: CDR1 SSHAT, CDR2 FNYEAQ (reference sequence). CDR3 amino acids: CASSDGTGFTDTQYF. CDR3 DNA sequence: TGTGCTAGCAGCGATGGGACAGGGTTCACAGATACGCAGTATTTT.

This clonotype appeared a few times. The gene calls are TRBV20-1 and TRBJ2-3; TRBD1 agrees at 11 bases. The CDR3 spans 13 residues. CDR1 DFQATT and CDR2 SNEGSKA come from the germline V gene (reference sequence). Here the CDR3 reads CSAPGTGGNTQYF. The CDR3 bases are TGCAGCGCGCCCGGGACAGGGGGGAATACGCAGTATTTT.

The chain employs TRBV12-3 or TRBV12-4 and TRBJ2-1, with TRBD2 matching over 7 bases. The CDR3 consists of 14 residues. The V segment lost 7 bases and the J segment 5 bases; nucleotides outside the gene matches: 8. The CDR3 protein is CASTLGRGDNEQFF. The CDR3 nucleotides read TGTGCCAGCACCCTAGGACGGGGGGACAATGAGCAGTTCTTC.